A single sample gave rise to the 12 T cell receptor beta chains below, sequenced in a study of CD8 T cells in Susac syndrome. RNA, at about 0.45 to 1 ug, was reverse transcribed with random hexamers. Via MiXCR, TCRdb re-called the immunoSEQ multiplex PCR reads, giving one row per CDR3 protein. In the table there are hundreds of thousands of distinct CDR3 sequences, approximately 92% of which are singletons. Material: CD4+ T cells from PBMCs. The source of these receptors is a human donor with multiple sclerosis.

V gene TRBV5-1 combines with J gene TRBJ2-2; 8 bases line up with TRBD1. Germline V lookup: CDR1 SGHRS, CDR2 YFSETQ. V was pared by 5 bases and J by 1 base, with 7 bases of the junction left unmatched. The CDR3 has 16 amino acids. CDR3 region: CASSNRDRWNTGELFF. CDR3 in DNA: TGCGCCAGCAGTAACCGGGACAGGTGGAACACCGGGGAGCTGTTTTTT.

The genes are TRBV28 and TRBJ2-7; D gene ambiguous. The CDR3 covers 12 residues. Germline values: CDR1 MDHEN, CDR2 SYDVKM. Trimming removed 6 bases from V and 0 bases from J, with 6 bases in between. CDR3: CASSPSSYEQYV. The CDR3 nucleotides read TGTGCCAGCAGCCCGAGCTCCTACGAGCAGTACGTC.

The chain recombines TRBV5-4 with TRBJ2-5, with no clear D. Germline V gives CDR1 SGHNT, CDR2 YYREEE (reference sequence). With 4 bases removed from V and 0 bases from J, the gap between germline ends came to 4 bases. The CDR3 has 12 residues. In DNA, the CDR3 is TGTGCCAGCAGCGAAAACCAAGAGACCCAGTACTTC. Residues: CASSENQETQYF.

V usage is TRBV11-2 and J usage is TRBJ2-6, with D unresolved. Trimming removed 1 base from V and 0 bases from J, with 22 bases in between. CDR1 is SGHAT and CDR2 is FQNNGV in the germline V gene. This CDR3 has 21 amino acids. CDR3 nucleotide sequence: TGTGCCAGCAGCTTAGTGACTGTTGATAGGGATCCTAGCTCTGGGGCCAACGTCCTGACTTTC. Translated, it gives CASSLVTVDRDPSSGANVLTF.

This CDR3 reads CASSPRTGRYEQYF. The CDR3 region has the DNA TGTGCCAGCAGCCCTCGGACAGGGCGCTACGAGCAGTACTTC. This chain joins TRBV7-8 and TRBJ2-7; 8 bases match TRBD1. CDR1 and CDR2 (germline): SGHVS, FQNEAQ. V shed 5 bases, J shed 3 bases, and the junction held 6 bases outside the gene matches. The CDR3 consists of 14 residues.

This chain joins TRBV2 and TRBJ2-3, with D possibly matching TRBD2 (5 bases). The CDR3 totals 14 residues. Trimming shortened V by 2 bases and J by 5 bases, and 11 bases separated the two germline ends. Germline assignment: CDR1 SNHLY and CDR2 FYNNEI. The CDR3 DNA reads TGTGCCAGCAGTGAAAGGAGCGGTCAAGATACGCAGTATTTT. Amino acid sequence: CASSERSGQDTQYF. The full variable domain, rest sourced from reference TRBV2 and TRBJ2-3, is EPEVTQTPSHQVTQMGQEVILRCVPISNHLYFYWYRQILGQKVEFLVSFYNNEISEKSEIFDDQFSVERPDGSNFTLKIRSTKLEDSAMYFCASSERSGQDTQYFGPGTRLTVL.

V is TRBV2 and J is TRBJ1-5, with D possibly TRBD1 on 5 matching bases. Germline assignment: CDR1 SNHLY and CDR2 FYNNEI. There are 14 residues in the CDR3. Deletions cut 7 bases from V and 9 bases from J, with 19 bases between. The CDR3 reads CASTQRGGTWPQHF. The CDR3, as DNA: TGTGCCAGCACCCAAAGGGGAGGGACCTGGCCCCAGCATTTT.

The V and J genes are TRBV20-1 and TRBJ1-2; a possible D gene is TRBD1 (6 bases). In germline, CDR1 is DFQATT, CDR2 SNEGSKA (reference sequence). The CDR3 runs 15 residues. The germline V and J ends were trimmed by 2 bases and 3 bases, with 16 bases remaining between them. CDR3 DNA: TGCAGTGCTAGAACCCCTAGGGGGGGTGACTATGGCTACACCTTC. It encodes CSARTPRGGDYGYTF.

The chain uses TRBV30 and TRBJ2-2; D uncertain. The germline V gene encodes CDR1 GTSNPN and CDR2 SVGIG (reference sequence). This CDR3 has 16 residues. V was cut by 1 base and J by 6 bases, with 18 bases left in between. The CDR3 reads CAWSGIGVGYPGELFF. The CDR3 region has the DNA TGTGCCTGGAGTGGAATTGGGGTCGGCTACCCCGGGGAGCTGTTTTTT.

This chain connects TRBV10-3 to TRBJ2-5; D is perhaps TRBD1 (6 bases). CDR1 is ENHRY, CDR2 SYGVKD, per germline. The V end lost 6 bases, the J end lost 5 bases, and 16 bases lay between the germline ends. This CDR3 is built from 14 residues. CDR3 sequence: CAISTTQGRETQYF. In DNA, the CDR3 is TGTGCCATCAGCACAACACAGGGTCGGGAGACCCAGTACTTC.

The chain carries TRBV30 and TRBJ1-5, with 10 positions matching TRBD1. Germline V gene lookup returns CDR1 GTSNPN and CDR2 SVGIG (reference sequence). Germline trimming cut 1 base from V and 4 bases from J; bases unmatched to any gene: 4. The CDR3 extends over 15 amino acids. In DNA, the CDR3 is TGTGCCTGGAGTGCCCGGGACAGGGGTAATCAGCCCCAGCATTTT. Encoded protein: CAWSARDRGNQPQHF.

V and J are TRBV20-1 and TRBJ2-1; D possibly corresponds to TRBD2 (6 bases). This CDR3 is 16 amino acids long. Deletions cut 6 bases from V and 0 bases from J, with 18 bases between. Germline CDR1 reads DFQATT; CDR2 reads SNEGSKA (reference sequence). Written as DNA, the CDR3 is TGCAGTGCGCACACCGGTCGGGGGAGCTCCTACAATGAGCAGTTCTTC. Translated, it gives CSAHTGRGSSYNEQFF.